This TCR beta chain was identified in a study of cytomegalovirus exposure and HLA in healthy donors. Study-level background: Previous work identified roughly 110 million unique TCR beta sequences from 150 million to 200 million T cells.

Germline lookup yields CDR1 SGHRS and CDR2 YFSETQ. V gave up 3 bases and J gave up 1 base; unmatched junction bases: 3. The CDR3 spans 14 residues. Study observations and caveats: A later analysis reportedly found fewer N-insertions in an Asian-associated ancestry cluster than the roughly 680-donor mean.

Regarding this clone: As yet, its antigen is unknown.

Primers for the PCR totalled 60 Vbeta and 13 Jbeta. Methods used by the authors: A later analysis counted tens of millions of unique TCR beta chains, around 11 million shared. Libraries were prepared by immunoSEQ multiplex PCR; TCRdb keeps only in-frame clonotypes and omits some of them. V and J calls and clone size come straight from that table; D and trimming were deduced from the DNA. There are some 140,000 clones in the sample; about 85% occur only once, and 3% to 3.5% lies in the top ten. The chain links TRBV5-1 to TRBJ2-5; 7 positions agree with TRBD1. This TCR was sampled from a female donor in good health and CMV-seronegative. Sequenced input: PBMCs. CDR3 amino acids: CASSWGTVQETQYF. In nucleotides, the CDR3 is TGCGCCAGCAGCTGGGGGACAGTCCAAGAGACCCAGTACTTC.